One sample yielded the 18 T cell receptor beta chains listed below, sequenced in a study of PD-1 blockade in mismatch repair-deficient tumors. Repertoires were generated with immunoSEQ multiplex PCR, while TCRdb's copy carries only in-frame clones and drops some. The table records roughly 16,000 clones, roughly four fifths of them present only once. The material was PBMCs, obtained 4 weeks after starting pembrolizumab. The receptors stem from an adult with mismatch repair-deficient cancer.

This chain uses TRBV7-2 with TRBJ1-5; a weak D match, TRBD1 (5 bases). Per the germline V gene, CDR1 is SGHTA and CDR2 is FQGNSA. The CDR3 consists of 12 residues. V dropped 3 bases and J dropped 6 bases, with 6 bases sitting between them. The CDR3 DNA reads TGTGCCAGCAGCTTCCAGGGTCAGCCCCAGCATTTT. It is translated as CASSFQGQPQHF.

The gene calls are TRBV7-3 and TRBJ1-1; TRBD1 might be the D (5 bases). The V gene lost 3 bases and the J gene lost 4 bases, with 12 bases spanning the gap. This CDR3 has 14 amino acids. CDR1 and CDR2 from the germline V gene are SGHTA and FQGTGA. The CDR3 nucleotides are TGTGCCAGCAGCTTCTCGCAGGGAGGCACTGAAGCTTTCTTT. This translates into CASSFSQGGTEAFF.

The chain couples TRBV2 to TRBJ2-1; D unresolved. This CDR3 is built from 14 residues. CDR1 is SNHLY and CDR2 is FYNNEI in the germline V gene. Trimming took 7 bases from V and 1 from J, leaving 11 bases between them. The CDR3 region has the DNA TGTGCCAGCACGGGTTTTAGGTCCTACAATGAGCAGTTCTTC. It encodes CASTGFRSYNEQFF. The variable domain in full, with the rest retrieved from reference TRBV2 and TRBJ2-1, is EPEVTQTPSHQVTQMGQEVILRCVPISNHLYFYWYRQILGQKVEFLVSFYNNEISEKSEIFDDQFSVERPDGSNFTLKIRSTKLEDSAMYFCASTGFRSYNEQFFGPGTRLTVL.

In this sample, this clone turned up once. This chain links TRBV7-6 with TRBJ2-5; 9 nucleotides line up with TRBD1. Looked up from germline, CDR1 is SGHVS and CDR2 is FNYEAQ. After removal of 4 bases from V and 7 bases from J, the junction contained 13 bases not matched to a gene. The CDR3 totals 16 residues. CDR3: CASSSSGGQGLGTQYF. The CDR3 DNA follows: TGTGCCAGCAGCTCCAGCGGTGGACAGGGGCTCGGGACCCAGTACTTC. The complete variable domain, with remaining parts taken from reference TRBV7-6 and TRBJ2-5, reads GAGVSQSPRYKVTKRGQDVALRCDPISGHVSLYWYRQALGQGPEFLTYFNYEAQQDKSGLPNDRFSAERPEGSISTLTIQRTEQRDSAMYRCASSSSGGQGLGTQYFGPGTRLLVL.

The chain links TRBV28 to TRBJ1-2, with D unresolved. Deletions cut 1 base from V and 8 bases from J, with 20 bases between. CDR1 is MDHEN, CDR2 SYDVKM, per germline. The CDR3 runs to 16 residues. The CDR3 region is CASSLSEATYSGGYTF. The CDR3 DNA sequence: TGTGCCAGCAGTTTATCCGAGGCCACCTACTCCGGCGGCTACACCTTC.

The sample holds a few counts of this clone. The chain employs TRBV30 and TRBJ2-1; 7 bases are shared with TRBD1. V was clipped by 3 bases and J by 5 bases; unmatched bases: 4. The germline CDR1 and CDR2 sequences are GTSNPN and SVGIG (reference sequence). The length of the CDR3 is 13 residues. The CDR3 DNA reads as TGTGCCTGGAGGGGGGACAGCAACAATGAGCAGTTCTTC. Encoded protein: CAWRGDSNNEQFF.

The chain joins TRBV11-1 to TRBJ2-1, with 13 bases fitting TRBD2. The CDR3 length is 17 residues. The V segment lost 5 bases and the J segment 0 bases; nucleotides outside the gene matches: 4. CDR1 SGHAT and CDR2 FQDESV come from the germline V gene (reference sequence). The CDR3 sequence: CASSRTSGGLSYNEQFF. The CDR3 bases are TGTGCCAGCAGCCGGACTAGCGGGGGACTCTCCTACAATGAGCAGTTCTTC.

The chain is built from TRBV28 and TRBJ2-1; 9 positions match TRBD2. The CDR3 loop spans 15 amino acids. Germline trimming cut 7 bases from V and 0 bases from J; bases unmatched to any gene: 4. Germline CDR1 MDHEN, CDR2 SYDVKM. CDR3 nucleotide sequence: TGTGCCAGCAAGACTAGCGGAAGCTCCTACAATGAGCAGTTCTTC. It yields the protein CASKTSGSSYNEQFF. Together with reference TRBV28 and TRBJ2-1, the CDR3 gives the full variable domain: DVKVTQSSRYLVKRTGEKVFLECVQDMDHENMFWYRQDPGLGLRLIYFSYDVKMKEKGDIPEGYSVSREKKERFSLILESASTNQTSMYLCASKTSGSSYNEQFFGPGTRLTVL.

The chain has TRBV9 and TRBJ1-4, with D unclear. V lost 4 bases and J lost 1, with 11 bases in between. The CDR3 has 15 residues. Germline V gene lookup returns CDR1 SGDLS and CDR2 YYNGEE. The CDR3 spells CASSPNPRTNEKLFF. The CDR3, as DNA: TGTGCCAGCAGCCCGAATCCGAGAACTAATGAAAAACTGTTTTTT.

This clone came up a few times. The V and J genes are TRBV10-3 and TRBJ1-1; no definite D call. The V and J ends lost 2 bases and 4 bases respectively, with 14 bases between them. Germline V gene sequence: CDR1 ENHRY, CDR2 SYGVKD. CDR3 size: 15 residues. CDR3 in amino acids: CAISEDPDEATEAFF. In DNA form, the CDR3 reads TGTGCCATCAGTGAGGATCCAGACGAGGCCACTGAAGCTTTCTTT.

The CDR3 protein is CAISGDRGNQPQHF. Written as DNA, the CDR3 is TGTGCCATCAGTGGGGACAGGGGGAATCAGCCCCAGCATTTT. The rearrangement uses TRBV10-3 and TRBJ1-5; 11 nucleotides agree with TRBD1. Germline trimming cut 4 bases from V and 4 bases from J; bases unmatched to any gene: 0. The germline CDR1 and CDR2 sequences are ENHRY and SYGVKD. The CDR3 spans 14 residues.

The genes are TRBV19 and TRBJ1-1; 9 positions match TRBD1. The CDR3 loop spans 14 amino acids. The germline gives CDR1 LNHDA, CDR2 SQIVND (reference sequence). The trim removed 3 bases at V and 4 bases at J, leaving 3 bases unmatched. CDR3 nucleotide sequence: TGTGCCAGTAGTATTGGGACAGGGAGCACTGAAGCTTTCTTT. This translates into CASSIGTGSTEAFF.

This clone was observed a handful of times. The gene calls are TRBV27 and TRBJ2-7; 7 nucleotides agree with TRBD1. Germline assignment: CDR1 MNHEY and CDR2 SMNVEV (reference sequence). This CDR3 region has 13 residues. Trimming took 7 bases from V and 5 from J; bases not matched to a gene: 8. CDR3 coding DNA: TGTGCCAGCACCACAGGGCAGGGGGACGAGCAGTACTTC. As protein: CASTTGQGDEQYF.

The gene calls are TRBV6-5 and TRBJ2-7, with 11 nucleotides matching TRBD1. The length of the CDR3 is 15 residues. With V trimmed by 2 bases and J by 3 bases, 3 bases remained unmatched. Germline V gene lookup returns CDR1 MNHEY and CDR2 SVGAGI. The CDR3 protein is CASSYTGTGGYEQYF. The DNA for the CDR3 is TGTGCCAGCAGTTACACCGGGACAGGGGGCTACGAGCAGTACTTC.

The V call is TRBV29-1, the J call TRBJ1-5, with TRBD1 as a possible D gene (6 bases). With 4 bases removed from V and 1 base from J, the gap between germline ends came to 14 bases. Germline V gene data show CDR1 as SQVTM and CDR2 as ANQGSEA. This CDR3 has 15 amino acids. The chain's CDR3 is CSVGIGGRSNQPQHF. The CDR3 region has the DNA TGCAGCGTTGGGATAGGGGGAAGGAGCAATCAGCCCCAGCATTTT.

The genes are TRBV27 and TRBJ2-3; 8 nucleotides align to TRBD2. Germline values: CDR1 MNHEY, CDR2 SMNVEV (reference sequence). The CDR3 consists of 16 residues. J gave up 2 bases and V 2 bases, and 6 bases lay outside the gene matches. In DNA, the CDR3 is TGTGCCAGCAGTTTAAGGCGGGAGGTGGTCACAGATACGCAGTATTTT. Protein product: CASSLRREVVTDTQYF.

J is TRBJ2-7 and V is TRBV30; TRBD2 matches at 8 bases. This CDR3 has 16 amino acids. With V trimmed by 1 base and J by 0 bases, 8 bases remained unmatched. Germline V gives CDR1 GTSNPN, CDR2 SVGIG (reference sequence). CDR3 loop: CAWSGRRLARSYEQYF. In DNA form, the CDR3 reads TGTGCCTGGAGTGGGAGGAGACTAGCGCGCTCCTACGAGCAGTACTTC.

V gene TRBV19 combines with J gene TRBJ2-1; D may be TRBD1 (6 bases). V lost 5 bases to trimming and J lost 3 bases, with 11 bases between them. The germline gives CDR1 LNHDA, CDR2 SQIVND (reference sequence). This CDR3 contains 14 residues. This chain's CDR3 is CASSGQGIYNEQFF. CDR3 nucleotides: TGTGCCAGTAGTGGGCAGGGGATCTACAATGAGCAGTTCTTC.